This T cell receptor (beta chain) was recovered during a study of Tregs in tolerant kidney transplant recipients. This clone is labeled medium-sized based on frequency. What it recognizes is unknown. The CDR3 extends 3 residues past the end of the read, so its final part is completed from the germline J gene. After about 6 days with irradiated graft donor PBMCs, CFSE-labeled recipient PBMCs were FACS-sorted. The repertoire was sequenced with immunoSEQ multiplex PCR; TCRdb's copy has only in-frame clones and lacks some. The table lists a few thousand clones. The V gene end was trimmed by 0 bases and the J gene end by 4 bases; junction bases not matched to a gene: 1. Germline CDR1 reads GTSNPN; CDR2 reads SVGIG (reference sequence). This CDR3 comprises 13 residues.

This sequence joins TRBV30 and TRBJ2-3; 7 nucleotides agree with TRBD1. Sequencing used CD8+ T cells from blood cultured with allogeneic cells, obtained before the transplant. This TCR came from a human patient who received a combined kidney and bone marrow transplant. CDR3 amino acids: CAWSVGGADTQYF. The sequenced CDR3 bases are TGTGCCTGGAGTGTAGGGGGCGCAGATACG.